Listed below are T cell receptor beta chains from one sample, sequenced in a study of T cells after yellow fever vaccination. TCRdb reprocessed the 5' RACE reads via MiXCR and lists one record per CDR3 protein. The profile shows hundreds of thousands of distinct CDR3 sequences, around 20% of them singletons. The sample here was PBMCs, taken before the yellow fever booster vaccination. The receptors derive from a young man who received the YFV17D yellow fever vaccine. The conserved cysteine and the conserved F or W are not part of the CDR3 here. A D gene is named only where the DNA matches it firmly. The listing skips clone size in some rows; elsewhere it reads once, few, many or a size class.

D gene: -
clone size: -
V gene: TRBV6-5
J gene: TRBJ2-7
CDR3 protein: ASSYRDGAHEQY

D gene: TRBD1
clone size: -
V gene: TRBV6-1
J gene: TRBJ1-1
CDR3 protein: ASSPTGGWPEAF

D gene: TRBD1
clone size: few
V gene: TRBV5-1
J gene: TRBJ2-2
CDR3 protein: ASSLGPGTGDTGELF

D gene: -
clone size: -
V gene: TRBV7-2
J gene: TRBJ2-4
CDR3 protein: ASSLNVWSGSISDIQY

D gene: -
clone size: few
V gene: TRBV7-7
J gene: TRBJ2-4
CDR3 protein: ASSSSTGDIQY

D gene: -
clone size: -
V gene: TRBV11-2
J gene: TRBJ2-1
CDR3 protein: ASSLDRGGGQLGQF

D gene: -
clone size: few
V gene: TRBV5-1
J gene: TRBJ2-5
CDR3 protein: ASSLAGHPGETQY

D gene: -
clone size: -
V gene: TRBV10-2
J gene: TRBJ1-6
CDR3 protein: ASRVDSRRDSPLH

D gene: -
clone size: few
V gene: TRBV5-4
J gene: TRBJ2-3
CDR3 protein: ASRRGKDTQY

D gene: -
clone size: few
V gene: TRBV11-2
J gene: TRBJ2-1
CDR3 protein: ASSADRYNEQF

D gene: -
clone size: -
V gene: TRBV5-1
J gene: TRBJ1-5
CDR3 protein: ASSSQGGPNQPQH